Following are 22 T cell receptor beta chains from one sample sequenced in a study of OX40 agonist ivuxolimab in advanced cancers. The method was the immunoSEQ multiplex PCR assay. TCRdb took over this immuneACCESS table, retaining in-frame rearrangements with V and J assigned. Such tables are incomplete; in checked studies, under half of the missing clones stem from an unresolved V gene, and the remainder is unexplained. This sample holds 65,000 or so clones; 70% to 90% were observed only once. The ten top clones hold about 3.7% of the sample. The sequencing used CD4+ or CD8+ T cells sorted from blood, collected in a trial of the OX40 agonist ivuxolimab. Receptors originate from an adult with an advanced solid tumor such as melanoma, head and neck, liver or kidney cancer.

The chain links TRBV28 to TRBJ1-4, with TRBD1 matching 9 bases. The germline gives CDR1 MDHEN, CDR2 SYDVKM. CDR3 length: 14 residues. Germline trimming cut 5 bases from V and 6 bases from J; bases unmatched to any gene: 4. The CDR3 sequence is CASSTTGGYEKLFF. In DNA form, the CDR3 reads TGTGCCAGCAGTACTACAGGGGGCTATGAAAAACTGTTTTTT.

The CDR3 loop is CASSEAGEGTQYF. The CDR3 DNA sequence: TGTGCCAGCAGTGAAGCAGGGGAGGGGACCCAGTACTTC. The gene calls are TRBV6-1 and TRBJ2-5, with 7 bases matching TRBD2. CDR3 length: 13 amino acids. Trimming removed 0 bases from V and 7 bases from J; junction bases left unmatched: 2. Germline CDR1 MNHNS, CDR2 SASEGT.

V usage is TRBV15 and J usage is TRBJ2-3; tentative D call: TRBD1 (5 bases). V shed 0 bases and J shed 4 bases, with 11 bases lying between them. Germline CDR1 and CDR2: LNHNV and YYDKDF (reference sequence). The CDR3 sequence is 15 residues long. The CDR3 protein is CATSRDSQGADTQYF. CDR3 in DNA: TGTGCCACCAGCAGAGATAGTCAGGGCGCAGATACGCAGTATTTT.

CDR3 protein: CASSPGYYGYTF. CDR3 in DNA: TGTGCCAGCAGTCCAGGGTATTATGGCTACACCTTC. J is TRBJ1-2 and V is TRBV2; weak D call: TRBD1 (5 bases). Germline V gene lookup returns CDR1 SNHLY and CDR2 FYNNEI. Trimming pared 5 bases from V and 5 bases from J, leaving 9 bases between. The CDR3 sequence is 12 residues long.

V is TRBV16 and J is TRBJ1-1; D uncertain. The ends were cut back, 6 bases at V and 0 bases at J, with 11 bases in the middle. Germline V gene data show CDR1 as KGHSY and CDR2 as FQNENV. The CDR3 has 14 amino acids. CDR3 nucleotides: TGTGCCAGCAGTGAAGACCCCATGAACACTGAAGCTTTCTTT. Protein: CASSEDPMNTEAFF.

This chain uses TRBV28 with TRBJ1-2, with TRBD1 matching 12 bases. The ends lost 6 bases at V and 8 bases at J; junction bases unmatched: 7. Germline-derived CDR1 and CDR2 are MDHEN and SYDVKM. The CDR3 has 14 residues. In DNA form, the CDR3 reads TGTGCCAGCAGGGAGGGACAGGGGGCGCGGGGCTACACCTTC. Its translation is CASREGQGARGYTF.

The chain is built from TRBV6-5 and TRBJ2-7; TRBD2 is a possible D gene (7 bases). The germline CDR1 and CDR2 sequences are MNHEY and SVGAGI. This CDR3 spans 16 amino acids. Trimming cost V 1 base and J 0 bases, with 13 bases left between them. The CDR3 DNA sequence: TGTGCCAGCAGTTACTGGGGAGGGGGGAGCTCCTACGAGCAGTACTTC. It is translated as CASSYWGGGSSYEQYF.

The V call is TRBV2, the J call TRBJ2-2, with 7 bases fitting TRBD1. The CDR3 covers 16 residues. Trimming cost V 4 bases and J 4 bases; bases outside gene matches: 9. Germline V gene data show CDR1 as SNHLY and CDR2 as FYNNEI. Here the CDR3 DNA reads TGTGCCAGCAGTGCCACGGGACAGTCTATCACCGGGGAGCTGTTTTTT. It codes for CASSATGQSITGELFF.

The chain combines TRBV7-6 with TRBJ2-5; D is undetermined. Germline V gene data show CDR1 as SGHVS and CDR2 as FNYEAQ. This CDR3 has 13 residues. Trimming cost V 2 bases and J 2 bases, with 6 bases left between them. CDR3 DNA sequence: TGTGCCAGCAGCTTAATGTTACAAGAGACCCAGTACTTC. Amino acids: CASSLMLQETQYF. The full variable domain, rest sourced from reference TRBV7-6 and TRBJ2-5, is GAGVSQSPRYKVTKRGQDVALRCDPISGHVSLYWYRQALGQGPEFLTYFNYEAQQDKSGLPNDRFSAERPEGSISTLTIQRTEQRDSAMYRCASSLMLQETQYFGPGTRLLVL.

V and J are TRBV27 and TRBJ1-1, with 7 bases aligning to TRBD1. The CDR3 extends over 16 amino acids. Trimming took 7 bases from V and 1 from J; bases not matched to a gene: 12. Germline loops: CDR1 MNHEY, CDR2 SMNVEV (reference sequence). The CDR3 DNA follows: TGTGCCAGCACCTTGAAAGGGGGCTACGGGAACACTGAAGCTTTCTTT. Encoded protein: CASTLKGGYGNTEAFF.

The chain recombines TRBV11-3 with TRBJ1-1; no firm D call. Germline V lookup: CDR1 SGHNT, CDR2 YENEEA. The CDR3 extends over 13 amino acids. Trimming removed 1 base from V and 8 bases from J, with 11 bases in between. CDR3 sequence (DNA): TGTGCCAGCAGCTTAGCTTACGGGTACGAAGCTTTCTTT. It translates to CASSLAYGYEAFF.

This clone has just one count. The chain joins TRBV7-8 to TRBJ2-5, with a possible D match to TRBD2 (5 bases). The DNA end is more similar to TRBJ2-7, so the J call may be wrong. The CDR3 consists of 14 residues. From germline, CDR1 is SGHVS and CDR2 FQNEAQ. The CDR3 nucleotides are TGTGCCAGCAGCGGCCGGGGTGGTGCCTACGAGCAGTACTTC. Translated, it gives CASSGRGGAYEQYF.

The rearrangement uses TRBV9 and TRBJ2-6; the D is unclear. The ends were cut back, 6 bases at V and 1 base at J, with 14 bases in the middle. The CDR3 extends over 16 amino acids. The germline V gene encodes CDR1 SGDLS and CDR2 YYNGEE. Here the CDR3 reads CASTPTPASGANVLTF. CDR3 bases: TGTGCCAGCACCCCAACCCCGGCATCTGGGGCCAACGTCCTGACTTTC.

The chain couples TRBV5-6 to TRBJ2-3, with 7 bases fitting TRBD1. There are 14 residues in the CDR3. Germline lookup yields CDR1 SGHDT and CDR2 YYEEEE. V lost 6 bases, J lost 5 bases, and 9 bases stayed unmatched. The CDR3 DNA reads as TGTGCCAGCACCTCCCTAGGGGGCGAAGATACGCAGTATTTT. Protein product: CASTSLGGEDTQYF.

The genes are TRBV28 and TRBJ1-5; D call uncertain. The CDR3 consists of 16 residues. Germline CDR1 is MDHEN and CDR2 is SYDVKM. V was trimmed by 3 bases and J by 0 bases, leaving 12 bases between them. The CDR3 region has the DNA TGTGCCAGCAGTTTCGAGTCAGATGGTAGCAATCAGCCCCAGCATTTT. It yields the protein CASSFESDGSNQPQHF.

The rearrangement joins TRBV7-2 to TRBJ2-1; D is undetermined. The CDR3 is 13 residues long. V was clipped by 5 bases and J by 6 bases, with 11 bases between them. Per germline, CDR1 SGHTA and CDR2 FQGNSA. The CDR3 is CASSLGELNEQFF. For the CDR3, the DNA is TGTGCCAGCAGCCTAGGTGAGCTCAATGAGCAGTTCTTC.

The rearrangement joins TRBV6-5 to TRBJ1-6; maybe TRBD1 (6 bases). CDR3 length: 14 amino acids. Trimming shortened V by 6 bases and J by 7 bases, and 13 bases separated the two germline ends. Germline CDR1 reads MNHEY; CDR2 reads SVGAGI. In DNA form, the CDR3 reads TGTGCCAGCAGCCGGACAGTTCTAAATTCACCCCTCCACTTT. This sequence encodes CASSRTVLNSPLHF.

The chain uses TRBV7-2 and TRBJ2-7; D uncertain. V was shortened by 5 bases and J by 2 bases, with 16 bases between the two germline ends. The CDR3 is made up of 15 amino acids. Germline V gene sequence: CDR1 SGHTA, CDR2 FQGNSA. For the CDR3, the DNA is TGTGCCAGCAGCCCTAGTCCGGGTTTGGCCTACGAGCAGTACTTC. Its protein product is CASSPSPGLAYEQYF.

The rearrangement links TRBV7-9 to TRBJ2-3, with D possibly being TRBD2 (6 bases). The CDR3 runs 16 residues. The V and J ends lost 5 bases and 2 bases respectively, with 17 bases between them. Germline CDR1 is SEHNR and CDR2 is FQNEAQ (reference sequence). The CDR3 here is CASSRGWGETTDTQYF. The CDR3 DNA reads as TGTGCCAGCAGCCGAGGGTGGGGGGAGACCACAGATACGCAGTATTTT.

V usage is TRBV6-5 and J usage is TRBJ2-7; 9 nucleotides align to TRBD2. The V gene's germline CDR1 is MNHEY and CDR2 SVGAGI. With V trimmed by 2 bases and J by 2 bases, 4 bases remained unmatched. This CDR3 contains 15 residues. DNA of the CDR3: TGTGCCAGCAGTTACGGCGAGCGGGAGGCCTACGAGCAGTACTTC. This encodes CASSYGEREAYEQYF.

The V call is TRBV5-6, the J call TRBJ2-1; 14 bases are shared with TRBD2. V shed 4 bases, J shed 8 bases, and the junction held 11 bases outside the gene matches. This CDR3 spans 17 amino acids. Germline V gene sequence: CDR1 SGHDT, CDR2 YYEEEE. Written as DNA, the CDR3 is TGTGCCAGCAGCGTAATTGGGACTAGCGGGAGTCTCGATGAGCAGTTCTTC. Protein: CASSVIGTSGSLDEQFF.

The rearrangement links TRBV18 to TRBJ1-6; TRBD1 might be the D (5 bases). CDR1 is KGHSH and CDR2 is LQKENI in the germline V gene. The CDR3 loop spans 13 amino acids. V lost 2 bases and J 9 bases, leaving 8 bases between the germline ends. The CDR3 loop is CASSPAGRSPLHF. CDR3 bases: TGTGCCAGCTCACCAGCAGGGCGTTCACCCCTCCACTTT.